What follows are 25 T cell receptor beta chains derived from one specimen sequenced in a study of T cell responses to AZD1222 COVID-19 vaccine. Some clones are missing from TCRdb's copy, which holds only in-frame ones; the method was immunoSEQ multiplex PCR. The data show around 200,000 clones, with just over 90% seen just once and roughly 0.99% held by the top ten. Specimen: peripheral blood, collected on day 0 of AZD1222 vaccination. The receptors were sampled from an adult in good health.

This clone was detected only a few times. The J gene is TRBJ2-7, the V gene TRBV11-3, with D possibly being TRBD1 (6 bases). V lost 11 bases and J lost 0, with 20 bases in between. The CDR3 runs to 15 residues. Germline lookup yields CDR1 SGHNT and CDR2 YENEEA. The chain's CDR3 is CAGQPTGAVSYEQYF. The CDR3 DNA sequence: TGTGCCGGACAACCGACAGGCGCAGTCTCCTACGAGCAGTACTTC.

This rearrangement joins TRBV11-2 to TRBJ1-1; no reliable D call. Trimming removed 8 bases from V and 5 bases from J, with 12 bases in between. This CDR3 comprises 12 residues. Germline V CDR1 and CDR2: SGHAT, FQNNGV. CDR3 DNA: TGTGCCAGCTGGGATTCGGGGACTGAAGCTTTCTTT. Translating it yields CASWDSGTEAFF.

The chain is built from TRBV7-2 and TRBJ2-7; a possible D gene is TRBD2 (7 bases). V lost 7 bases to trimming and J lost 0 bases, with 13 bases between them. Germline V CDR1 and CDR2: SGHTA, FQGNSA. There are 14 residues in the CDR3. The CDR3 region is CASTQGGSSYEQYF. In nucleotides, the CDR3 is TGTGCCAGCACACAGGGAGGGAGCTCCTACGAGCAGTACTTC.

The chain carries TRBV9 and TRBJ1-2; 7 bases map to TRBD1. Germline loops: CDR1 SGDLS, CDR2 YYNGEE. The trim removed 0 bases at V and 4 bases at J, leaving 12 bases unmatched. CDR3 size: 17 residues. The CDR3 protein is CASSVALMGTDLYGYTF. The CDR3 coding sequence is TGTGCCAGCAGCGTAGCTCTCATGGGGACAGACCTCTATGGCTACACCTTC. The full variable domain, rest sourced from reference TRBV9 and TRBJ1-2, is DSGVTQTPKHLITATGQRVTLRCSPRSGDLSVYWYQQSLDQGLQFLIQYYNGEERAKGNILERFSAQQFPDLHSELNLSSLELGDSALYFCASSVALMGTDLYGYTFGSGTRLTVV.

This sequence joins TRBV6-1 and TRBJ1-1, with D possibly TRBD1 on 6 matching bases. Germline V lookup: CDR1 MNHNS, CDR2 SASEGT. V was trimmed by 6 bases and J by 1 base, leaving 27 bases between them. The CDR3 runs to 19 residues. CDR3 coding DNA: TGTGCCAGCAGGGAACGAGGACAGTCACATCCCATTTGGAACACTGAAGCTTTCTTT. The encoded protein is CASRERGQSHPIWNTEAFF.

This chain connects TRBV28 to TRBJ1-2; D possibly corresponds to TRBD1 (5 bases). Per germline, CDR1 MDHEN and CDR2 SYDVKM. The CDR3 is made up of 13 amino acids. V was shortened by 6 bases and J by 4 bases, with 12 bases between the two germline ends. In DNA, the CDR3 is TGTGCCAGCAGCCCTCCTGGGGGCTATGGCTACACCTTC. This translates into CASSPPGGYGYTF.

CDR3 residues: CASSKGTGGYEPQHF. The CDR3 nucleotides are TGTGCCAGCAGCAAAGGGACAGGGGGGTATGAGCCCCAGCATTTT. J is TRBJ1-5 and V is TRBV7-8; TRBD1 aligns across 11 bases. J was trimmed by 8 bases and V by 5 bases; bases with no gene match: 8. This CDR3 contains 15 residues. CDR1 is SGHVS and CDR2 is FQNEAQ in the germline V gene.

The V gene is TRBV3-1 (or the pseudogene TRBV3-2), the J gene TRBJ2-7, with D possibly matching TRBD2 (5 bases). There are 13 residues in the CDR3. Trimming pared 5 bases from V and 0 bases from J, leaving 8 bases between. Germline assignment: CDR1 LGHDT and CDR2 YNNKEL (reference sequence). CDR3 in amino acids: CASSFDYSYEQYF. CDR3 DNA: TGTGCCAGCAGCTTCGACTACTCCTACGAGCAGTACTTC.

The V gene is TRBV15, the J gene TRBJ1-1; weak D call: TRBD1 (5 bases). The V gene's germline CDR1 is LNHNV and CDR2 YYDKDF (reference sequence). This CDR3 has 17 residues. Trimming took 1 base from V and 8 from J, leaving 23 bases between them. In DNA, the CDR3 is TGTGCCACCAGCAGAGGCCGCCGCAGGGACTTAGATGTGGAAGCTTTCTTT. Its protein product is CATSRGRRRDLDVEAFF.

The chain uses TRBV14 and TRBJ2-1; D is possibly TRBD1 or TRBD2 (5 bases each). V dropped 3 bases and J dropped 10 bases, with 13 bases sitting between them. Germline CDR1 reads SGHDN; CDR2 reads FVKESK. CDR3 size: 13 residues. The CDR3 nucleotides are TGTGCCAGCAGCCAGATCTTGGGACCCGAGCAGTTCTTC. This sequence encodes CASSQILGPEQFF. The whole variable domain, filled in from reference TRBV14 and TRBJ2-1, reads EAGVTQFPSHSVIEKGQTVTLRCDPISGHDNLYWYRRVMGKEIKFLLHFVKESKQDESGMPNNRFLAERTGGTYSTLKVQPAELEDSGVYFCASSQILGPEQFFGPGTRLTVL.

The rearrangement uses TRBV27 and TRBJ2-7; a weak D match, TRBD2 (6 bases). Trimming removed 6 bases at V and 0 bases at J, with 15 bases between. The CDR3 contains 15 residues. Germline CDR1 MNHEY, CDR2 SMNVEV (reference sequence). CDR3 in DNA: TGTGCCAGCAGGCGGGGCACATACCTCTCCTACGAGCAGTACTTC. It specifies CASRRGTYLSYEQYF.

This clone was seen a few times. The rearrangement uses TRBV6-5 and TRBJ2-7, with D tentatively TRBD1 (5 bases). CDR1 is MNHEY and CDR2 is SVGAGI in the germline V gene. This CDR3 has 14 residues. The V end was cut by 10 bases, the J end by 3 bases, with 19 bases between. CDR3 nucleotides: TGTGCCATCGCTAAACAGGATTGGATCTACGAGCAGTACTTC. It encodes CAIAKQDWIYEQYF.

The V call is TRBV7-9, the J call TRBJ2-7; the D call may be TRBD1 or TRBD2 (5 bases each). V dropped 5 bases and J dropped 2 bases, with 13 bases sitting between them. The CDR3 is 14 residues long. CDR1 is SEHNR and CDR2 is FQNEAQ in the germline V gene (reference sequence). CDR3 sequence (DNA): TGTGCCAGCAGCCCGACAGTGGGACCCTACGAGCAGTACTTC. Its translation is CASSPTVGPYEQYF.

This chain links TRBV6-5 with TRBJ2-1, with D possibly being TRBD1 (7 bases). In germline, CDR1 is MNHEY, CDR2 SVGAGI. V lost 7 bases, J lost 4 bases, and 17 bases lay in between. This CDR3 spans 15 amino acids. The CDR3 here is CASTGGQSFYNEQFF. In DNA form, the CDR3 reads TGTGCCAGCACCGGGGGACAGTCTTTTTACAATGAGCAGTTCTTC.

This chain links TRBV5-6 with TRBJ2-3, with D tentatively TRBD1 or TRBD2 (7 bases each). The CDR3 has 18 amino acids. Germline assignment: CDR1 SGHDT and CDR2 YYEEEE. V lost 4 bases and J lost 1, with 22 bases in between. The CDR3 region is CASSQGGWRTGGTDTQYF. CDR3 nucleotides: TGTGCCAGCAGCCAGGGGGGGTGGCGGACTGGAGGCACAGATACGCAGTATTTT. Looking up the rest from reference TRBV5-6 and TRBJ2-3 gives the full variable domain: DAGVTQSPTHLIKTRGQQVTLRCSPKSGHDTVSWYQQALGQGPQFIFQYYEEEERQRGNFPDRFSGHQFPNYSSELNVNALLLGDSALYLCASSQGGWRTGGTDTQYFGPGTRLTVL.

The genes are TRBV4-3 and TRBJ1-2, with no clear D. Germline values: CDR1 LGHNA, CDR2 YSLEER. Between the trimmed V and J ends, which lost 1 base and 4 bases, there was a span of 7 bases. This CDR3 is built from 13 residues. CDR3 residues: CASSQAVTYGYTF. CDR3 coding DNA: TGCGCCAGCAGCCAAGCGGTAACCTATGGCTACACCTTC.

This CDR3 is CASSDYIGAGNQPQHF. The CDR3 DNA reads as TGTGCCAGCAGTGATTATATTGGGGCGGGCAATCAGCCCCAGCATTTT. J is TRBJ1-5 and V is TRBV6-1, with a possible D match to TRBD1 (5 bases). CDR1 and CDR2 from the germline V gene are MNHNS and SASEGT. This CDR3 comprises 16 residues. V lost 3 bases and J lost 2, with 14 bases in between.

The V call is TRBV5-6, the J call TRBJ2-7; D possibly corresponds to TRBD2 (6 bases). With 2 bases removed from V and 0 bases from J, the gap between germline ends came to 9 bases. This CDR3 region has 14 residues. Germline V gives CDR1 SGHDT, CDR2 YYEEEE. CDR3 bases: TGTGCCAGCAGCTTAGGGACTGACTCCTACGAGCAGTACTTC. Its translation is CASSLGTDSYEQYF.

The rearrangement uses TRBV5-1 and TRBJ1-1, with 9 nucleotides matching TRBD1. The CDR3 loop spans 13 amino acids. Per the germline V gene, CDR1 is SGHRS and CDR2 is YFSETQ. V shed 8 bases and J 7 bases; nucleotides not matched to a gene: 9. CDR3 region: CASTNTGGGEAFF. CDR3 nucleotides: TGCGCCAGTACGAATACAGGGGGCGGTGAAGCTTTCTTT.

The V and J genes are TRBV27 and TRBJ1-1; D may be TRBD1 (6 bases). Germline CDR1 reads MNHEY; CDR2 reads SMNVEV (reference sequence). The CDR3 runs 15 residues. Trimming left V 5 bases short and J 1 base short, with 14 bases between. CDR3 DNA sequence: TGTGCCAGCAGTCCCCTGACAGGACCGAACACTGAAGCTTTCTTT. It encodes CASSPLTGPNTEAFF.

The CDR3 DNA is TGTGCCAGCAGTTTAATGGTGAACACTGAAGCTTTCTTT. Translated, it gives CASSLMVNTEAFF. The chain employs TRBV12-3 or TRBV12-4 and TRBJ1-1; no reliable D call. V lost 2 bases and J 0 bases, leaving 4 bases between the germline ends. The CDR3 extends over 13 amino acids.

V and J are TRBV7-3 and TRBJ2-3; the match to TRBD2 covers 7 bases. J gave up 0 bases and V 1 base, and 4 bases lay outside the gene matches. The CDR3 covers 16 residues. Germline values: CDR1 SGHTA, CDR2 FQGTGA. The DNA for the CDR3 is TGTGCCAGCAGCTTAAGGGGTAGCGGGAGCACAGATACGCAGTATTTT. Translation gives CASSLRGSGSTDTQYF.

This chain links TRBV4-3 with TRBJ1-2; the D is unclear. The length of the CDR3 is 15 residues. V was shortened by 4 bases and J by 7 bases, with 19 bases between the two germline ends. Germline values: CDR1 LGHNA, CDR2 YSLEER. The DNA of the CDR3 is TGCGCCAGCAGCCTACAGAATGCGGGGTCTAGTGGCTACACCTTC. This codes for CASSLQNAGSSGYTF.

The chain uses TRBV5-1 and TRBJ2-7, with a weak D call TRBD1 (6 bases). The V gene's germline CDR1 is SGHRS and CDR2 YFSETQ. Trimming cost V 4 bases and J 0 bases, with 11 bases left between them. This CDR3 has 14 amino acids. CDR3 DNA: TGCGCCAGCAGCACCGGACAGAGCTCCTACGAGCAGTACTTC. Protein product: CASSTGQSSYEQYF. Drawing the rest from reference TRBV5-1 and TRBJ2-7, the complete variable domain is KAGVTQTPRYLIKTRGQQVTLSCSPISGHRSVSWYQQTPGQGLQFLFEYFSETQRNKGNFPGRFSGRQFSNSRSEMNVSTLELGDSALYLCASSTGQSSYEQYFGPGTRLTVT.

This clone showed up just once. The V gene is TRBV29-1, the J gene TRBJ1-3; no clear D gene. The CDR3 is 13 residues long. V lost 0 bases and J 0 bases, leaving 3 bases between the germline ends. CDR1 is SQVTM, CDR2 ANQGSEA, per germline. CDR3 residues: CSVEDNSGNTIYF. As DNA, the CDR3 is TGCAGCGTTGAAGACAACTCTGGAAACACCATATATTTT.